The clone carrying this T cell receptor beta chain has ten or more counts. Its antigen is still unknown. TCRdb used MiXCR to reprocess the 5' RACE reads, holding one entry per CDR3 protein. The sample lists some 52,000 distinct CDR3 sequences, approximately 7% seen once, with around 8.5% in the top ten. The data are from a study of CD8 T cells in ankylosing spondylitis. Study-level points and caveats: Reportedly, significant enrichment of disease-linked clones occurred in matched ankylosing spondylitis synovial fluid. A motif in TCR beta, a set of about eight highly homologous variants, appeared characteristic of ankylosing spondylitis blood.

This TCR derives from a female donor with ankylosing spondylitis or in good health (not recorded which). The source material was blood, either unsorted or a sorted T cell fraction (not recorded which).

The CDR3 coding sequence is TGTGCCACCCGGGGAATCCCTGAAGCTTTCTTT. Encoded protein: CATRGIPEAFF. This chain links TRBV28 with TRBJ1-1, with D uncertain. The V gene lost 10 bases and the J gene lost 6 bases, with 12 bases spanning the gap. Germline values: CDR1 MDHEN, CDR2 SYDVKM. The CDR3 sequence is 11 residues long.